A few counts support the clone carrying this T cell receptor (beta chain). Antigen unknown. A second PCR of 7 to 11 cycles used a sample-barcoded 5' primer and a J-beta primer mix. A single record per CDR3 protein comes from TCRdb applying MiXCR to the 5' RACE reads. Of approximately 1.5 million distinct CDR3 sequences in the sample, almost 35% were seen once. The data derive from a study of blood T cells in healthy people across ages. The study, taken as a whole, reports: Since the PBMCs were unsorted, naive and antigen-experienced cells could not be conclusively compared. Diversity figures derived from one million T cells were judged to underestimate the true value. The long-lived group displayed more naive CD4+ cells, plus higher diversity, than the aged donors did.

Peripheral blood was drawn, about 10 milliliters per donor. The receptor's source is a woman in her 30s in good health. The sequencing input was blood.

CDR3 sequence: CASSFYRAYEQYF. CDR3 coding DNA: TGTGCCAGCAGCTTTTACCGAGCCTACGAGCAGTACTTC. This chain connects TRBV7-2 to TRBJ2-7; D is undetermined. CDR1 and CDR2 (germline): SGHTA, FQGNSA. The V and J ends lost 3 bases and 2 bases respectively, with 8 bases between them. The CDR3 is 13 residues long.